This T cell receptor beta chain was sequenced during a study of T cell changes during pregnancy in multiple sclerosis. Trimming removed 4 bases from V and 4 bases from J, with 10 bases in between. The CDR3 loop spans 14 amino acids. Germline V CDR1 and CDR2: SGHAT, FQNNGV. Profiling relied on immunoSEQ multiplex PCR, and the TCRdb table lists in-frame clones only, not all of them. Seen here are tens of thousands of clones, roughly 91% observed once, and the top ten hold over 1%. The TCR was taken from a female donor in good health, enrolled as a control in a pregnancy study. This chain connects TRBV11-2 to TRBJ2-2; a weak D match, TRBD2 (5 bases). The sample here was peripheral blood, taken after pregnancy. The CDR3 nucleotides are TGTGCCAGCAGCTATTATCGGGGCACCGGGGAGCTGTTTTTT. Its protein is CASSYYRGTGELFF.